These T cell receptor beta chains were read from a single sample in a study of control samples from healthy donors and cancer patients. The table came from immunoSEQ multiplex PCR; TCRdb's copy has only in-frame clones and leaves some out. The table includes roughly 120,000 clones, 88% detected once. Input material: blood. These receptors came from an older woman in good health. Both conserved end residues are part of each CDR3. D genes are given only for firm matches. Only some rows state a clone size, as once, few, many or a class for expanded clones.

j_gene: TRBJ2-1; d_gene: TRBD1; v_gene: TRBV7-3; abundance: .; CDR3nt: TGTGCCAGCAGCTCTTCCGGGACAGGGAGCTACAATGAGCAGTTCTTC; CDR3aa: CASSSSGTGSYNEQFF
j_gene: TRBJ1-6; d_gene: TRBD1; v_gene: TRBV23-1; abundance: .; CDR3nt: TGCGCCAGTCGGACAGGGCCAATATTCAATAATTCACCCCTCCACTTT; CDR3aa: CASRTGPIFNNSPLHF
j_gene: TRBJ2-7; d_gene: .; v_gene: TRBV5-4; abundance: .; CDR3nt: TGTGCCAGCAGCCTACTTGGGCAGGGCTACGAGCAGTACTTC; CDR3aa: CASSLLGQGYEQYF
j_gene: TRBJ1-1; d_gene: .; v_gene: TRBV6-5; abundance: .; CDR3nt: TGTGCCAGCAGTTACTCGAGTCAAGTCCAAGCTTTCTTT; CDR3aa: CASSYSSQVQAFF
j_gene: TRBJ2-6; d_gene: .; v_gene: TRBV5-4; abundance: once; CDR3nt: TGTGCCAGCAGCTTGGAGGGGTCTGGGGCCAACGTCCTGACTTTC; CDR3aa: CASSLEGSGANVLTF
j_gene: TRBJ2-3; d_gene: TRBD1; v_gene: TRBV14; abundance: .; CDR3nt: TGTGCCAGCAGCGCACCCCTCGGGACAGGCAGCACAGATACGCAGTATTTT; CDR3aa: CASSAPLGTGSTDTQYF
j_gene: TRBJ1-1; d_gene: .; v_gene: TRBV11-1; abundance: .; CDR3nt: TGTGCCAGCAGCCAAGAGCGAGGGACTGAAGCTTTCTTT; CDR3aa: CASSQERGTEAFF
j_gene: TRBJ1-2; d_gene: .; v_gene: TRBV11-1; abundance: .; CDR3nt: TGTGCCAGCAGCTCTCGGGGTCACTATGGCTACACCTTC; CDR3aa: CASSSRGHYGYTF
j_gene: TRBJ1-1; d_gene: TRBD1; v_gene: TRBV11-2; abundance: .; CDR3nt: TGTGCCAGCAGCGCATACAGGGGGCAGAACACTGAAGCTTTCTTT; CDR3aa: CASSAYRGQNTEAFF
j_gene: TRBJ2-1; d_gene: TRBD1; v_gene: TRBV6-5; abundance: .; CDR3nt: TGTGCCAGCAGTTCGGACAGGACAAACAATGAGCAGTTCTTC; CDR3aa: CASSSDRTNNEQFF
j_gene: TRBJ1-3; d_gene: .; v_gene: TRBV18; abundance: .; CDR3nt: TGTGCCAGCTCCCCCGGAGGAGACACCATATATTTT; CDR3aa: CASSPGGDTIYF
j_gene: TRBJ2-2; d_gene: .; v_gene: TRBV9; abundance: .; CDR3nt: TGTGCCAGCAGCGCAGGGGTTACGAACACCGGGGAGCTGTTTTTT; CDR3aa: CASSAGVTNTGELFF
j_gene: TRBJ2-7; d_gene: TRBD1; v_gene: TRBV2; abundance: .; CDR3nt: TGTGCCAGCAGGGACAGGGGTTACGAGCAGTACTTC; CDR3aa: CASRDRGYEQYF
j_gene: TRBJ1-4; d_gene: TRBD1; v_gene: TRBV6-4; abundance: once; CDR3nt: TGTGCAGGGGGCCAGGGACACACTAATGAAAAACTGTTTTTT; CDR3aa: CAGGQGHTNEKLFF
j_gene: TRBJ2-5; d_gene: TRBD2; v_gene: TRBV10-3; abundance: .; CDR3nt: TGTGCCATCAAGGGACTAGCGGGGGAAGAGACCCAGTACTTC; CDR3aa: CAIKGLAGEETQYF
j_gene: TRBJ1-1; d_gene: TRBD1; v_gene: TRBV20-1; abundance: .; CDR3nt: TGCAGTGCTAGTAGGACAGGGGGAAAACAATCTGAAGCTTTCTTT; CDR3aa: CSASRTGGKQSEAFF
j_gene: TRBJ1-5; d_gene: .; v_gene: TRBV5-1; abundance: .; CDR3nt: TGCGCCAGCAGCTTGGGGGCAGGTCCGAATCAGCCCCAGCATTTT; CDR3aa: CASSLGAGPNQPQHF
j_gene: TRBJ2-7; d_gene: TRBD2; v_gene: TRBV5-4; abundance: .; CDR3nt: TGTGCCAGCAGCTTCTCGGGGGGTTCCGAGCAGTACTTC; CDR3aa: CASSFSGGSEQYF
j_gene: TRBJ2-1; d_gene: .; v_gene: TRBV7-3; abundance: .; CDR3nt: TGTGCCAGCAGCTTATCCAGGGGTCCTTGGAATGAGCAGTTCTTC; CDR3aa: CASSLSRGPWNEQFF
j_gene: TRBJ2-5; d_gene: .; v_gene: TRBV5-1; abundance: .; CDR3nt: TGCGCCAGCAGTGGCGAGGGGGAGACCCAGTACTTC; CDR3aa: CASSGEGETQYF
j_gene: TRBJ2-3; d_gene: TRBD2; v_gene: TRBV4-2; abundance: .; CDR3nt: TGTGCCAGCAGCCAAGATACGGGGGGGGCCTCCACAGATACGCAGTATTTT; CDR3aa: CASSQDTGGASTDTQYF
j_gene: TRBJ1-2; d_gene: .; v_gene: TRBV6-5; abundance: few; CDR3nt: TGTGCCAGCAGCCCAGGGAAGACAGGCTACACCTTC; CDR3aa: CASSPGKTGYTF
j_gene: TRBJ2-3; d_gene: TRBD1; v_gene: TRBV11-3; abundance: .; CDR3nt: TGTGCCAGCAGCTCCAGAACAGGGGAAGGGTGGACAGATACGCAGTATTTT; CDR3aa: CASSSRTGEGWTDTQYF
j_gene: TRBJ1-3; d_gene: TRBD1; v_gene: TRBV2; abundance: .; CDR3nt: TGTGCCAGCAGTTTGGGACAGGGGAAAGGAAACACCATATATTTT; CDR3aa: CASSLGQGKGNTIYF
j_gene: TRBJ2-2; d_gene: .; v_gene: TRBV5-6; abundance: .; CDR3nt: TGTGCCAGCAGCTTGGATATGGGATTTTCCGGGGAGCTGTTTTTT; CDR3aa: CASSLDMGFSGELFF
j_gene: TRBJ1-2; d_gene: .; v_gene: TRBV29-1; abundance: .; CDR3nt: TGCAGCGTTGCCCCCGACAGGCAGGGGGGCTACACCTTC; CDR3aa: CSVAPDRQGGYTF
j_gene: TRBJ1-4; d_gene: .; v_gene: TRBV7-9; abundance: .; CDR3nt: TGTGCCAGCAGCTTAACCAGGGTGACTAATGAAAAACTGTTTTTT; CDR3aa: CASSLTRVTNEKLFF
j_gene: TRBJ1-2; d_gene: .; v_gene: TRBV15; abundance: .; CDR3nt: TGTGCCACCAGCAGAGATCAGGACGGCTATGGCTACACCTTC; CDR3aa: CATSRDQDGYGYTF
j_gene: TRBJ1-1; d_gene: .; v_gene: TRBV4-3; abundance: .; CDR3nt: TGCGCCAGCAGCCAAGAGGTATTCACTGAAGCTTTCTTT; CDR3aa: CASSQEVFTEAFF
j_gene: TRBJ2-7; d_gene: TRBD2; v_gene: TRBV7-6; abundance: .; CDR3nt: TGTGCCAGCAGCCCGGGGACTAGCGGAACCTACGAGCAGTACTTC; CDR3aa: CASSPGTSGTYEQYF
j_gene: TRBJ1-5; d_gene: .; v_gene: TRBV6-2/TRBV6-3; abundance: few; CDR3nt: TGTGCCAGCAGTTACACTCCCTTCAGGGGTGGCAATCAGCCCCAGCATTTT; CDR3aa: CASSYTPFRGGNQPQHF
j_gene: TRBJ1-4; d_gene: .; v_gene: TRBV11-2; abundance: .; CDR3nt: TGTGCCAGCAGCCAGGAGGAAAAACTGTTTTTT; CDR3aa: CASSQEEKLFF
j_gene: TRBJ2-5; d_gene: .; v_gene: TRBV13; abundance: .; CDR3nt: TGTGCCAGCAGCTTAGTGGAGACCCAGTACTTC; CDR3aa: CASSLVETQYF
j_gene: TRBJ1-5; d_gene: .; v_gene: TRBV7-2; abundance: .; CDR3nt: TGTGCCAGCAGTACCAGGACGGGGAATCAGCCCCAGCATTTT; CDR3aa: CASSTRTGNQPQHF
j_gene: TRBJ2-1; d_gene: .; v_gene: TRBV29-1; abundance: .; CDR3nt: TGCAGCGTTGAGGCCCCGTACAATGAGCAGTTCTTC; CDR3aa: CSVEAPYNEQFF
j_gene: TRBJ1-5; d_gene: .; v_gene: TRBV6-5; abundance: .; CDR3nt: TGTGCCAGCAGTTCCCTCGGAGGGTATCAGCCCCAGCATTTT; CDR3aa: CASSSLGGYQPQHF
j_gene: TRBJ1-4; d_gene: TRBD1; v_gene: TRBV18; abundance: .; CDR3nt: TGTGCCAGCTCACCAAACAGGGGTCAGGGTGAAAAACTGTTTTTT; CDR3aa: CASSPNRGQGEKLFF
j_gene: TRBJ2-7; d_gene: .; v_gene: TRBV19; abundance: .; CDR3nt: TGTGCCAGTAGTATTAGCCGGGGCTCCTACGAGCAGTACTTC; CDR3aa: CASSISRGSYEQYF
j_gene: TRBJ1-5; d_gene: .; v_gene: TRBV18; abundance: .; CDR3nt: TGTGCCAGCTCACCGCGACCGGGCCAGTTAGTGCCACCGCCCCAGCATTTT; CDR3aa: CASSPRPGQLVPPPQHF
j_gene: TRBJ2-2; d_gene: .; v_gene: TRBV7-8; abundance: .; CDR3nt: TGTGCCAGCAGCTTAGGTGTCAGGGGCACCGGGGAGCTGTTTTTT; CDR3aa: CASSLGVRGTGELFF
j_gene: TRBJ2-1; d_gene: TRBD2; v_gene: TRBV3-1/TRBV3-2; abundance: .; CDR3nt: TGTGCCAGCAGCCGCCGGACTAGCGGGGTATACAATGAGCAGTTCTTC; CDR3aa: CASSRRTSGVYNEQFF
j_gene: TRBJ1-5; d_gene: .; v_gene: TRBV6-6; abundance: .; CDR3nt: TGTGCCAGCAGGGCAGGAACAAATCAGCCCCAGCATTTT; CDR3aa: CASRAGTNQPQHF
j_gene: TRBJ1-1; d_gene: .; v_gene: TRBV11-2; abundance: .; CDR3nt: TGTGCCAGCAGCTTTATTAACACTGAAGCTTTCTTT; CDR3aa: CASSFINTEAFF
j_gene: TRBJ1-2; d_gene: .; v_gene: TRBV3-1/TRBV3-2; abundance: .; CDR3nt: TGTGCCAGCAGCCAAGATCTCTCGGGAGGACGGGGCTACACCTTC; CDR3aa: CASSQDLSGGRGYTF
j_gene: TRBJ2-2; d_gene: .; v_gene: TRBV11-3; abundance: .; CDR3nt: TGTGCCAGCAGCTTATCGGGCAGGGCCACCGGGGAGCTGTTTTTT; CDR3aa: CASSLSGRATGELFF
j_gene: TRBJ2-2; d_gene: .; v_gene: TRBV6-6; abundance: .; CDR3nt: TGTGCCATCAAAGGGGGGCCGAACACCGGGGAGCTGTTTTTT; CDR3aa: CAIKGGPNTGELFF
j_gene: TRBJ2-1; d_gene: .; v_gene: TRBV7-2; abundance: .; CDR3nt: TGTGCCAGCAGCTTAAGGGGCAGGGCTTTCGATGAGCAGTTCTTC; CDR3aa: CASSLRGRAFDEQFF
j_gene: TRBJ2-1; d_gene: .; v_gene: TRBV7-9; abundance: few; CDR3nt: TGTGCCGGACTAGGGGGGGTAGCCTACAATGAGCAGTTCTTC; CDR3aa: CAGLGGVAYNEQFF
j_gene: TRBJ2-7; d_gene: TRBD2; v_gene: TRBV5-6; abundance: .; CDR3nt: TGTGCCAGCAGCTTGCTATCGGGGGGCGAGCAGTACTTC; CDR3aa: CASSLLSGGEQYF
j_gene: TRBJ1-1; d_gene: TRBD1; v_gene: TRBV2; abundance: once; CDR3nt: TGTGCCAGCAGTGGACAGGGGAACACTGAAGCTTTCTTT; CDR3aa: CASSGQGNTEAFF
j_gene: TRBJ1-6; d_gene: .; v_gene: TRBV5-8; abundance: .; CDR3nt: TGTGCCAGCAGCTTGCTCGGGGTCTATAATTCACCCCTCCACTTT; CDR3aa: CASSLLGVYNSPLHF
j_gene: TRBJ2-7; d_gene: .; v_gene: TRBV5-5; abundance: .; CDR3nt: TGTGCCAGCAGCTTGAGGGCGGGCTGGGTCGAGCAGTACTTC; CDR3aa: CASSLRAGWVEQYF
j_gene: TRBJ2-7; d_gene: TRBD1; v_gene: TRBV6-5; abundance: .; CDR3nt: TGTGCCAGCAAAGGACAGGGAGGCGAGCAGTACTTC; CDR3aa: CASKGQGGEQYF